The clone carrying this TCR beta chain was picked up a small number of times. The antigen remains unidentified. These data come from a study of beta chain features in type 1 diabetes. Study-wide results and caveats: Significant though moderate, a shortening of TCRB CDR3s appeared in all four CD4+ subsets of Type 1 diabetes patients. Cells expressing TCR highly could be over-represented by cDNA sequencing.

Germline V gene sequence: CDR1 LNHDA, CDR2 SQIVND (reference sequence). V was shortened by 4 bases and J by 3 bases, with 13 bases between the two germline ends. The length of the CDR3 is 14 residues. All of the isolated RNA was reverse transcribed, so expressed TCRB transcripts were sequenced. Method: immunoSEQ multiplex PCR; TCRdb's copy keeps in-frame clones and lacks some. The table lists about 360,000 clones, 10% to 15% of them singletons. This chain uses TRBV19 with TRBJ2-7; possible D gene TRBD1, 5 bases. The specimen sequenced was naive CD4+ T cells from blood. This clonotype was sampled from a man between 18 and 29 years old in good health. CDR3 nucleotides: TGTGCCAGTAGTAGAGACCAGGGTGTCTACGAGCAGTACTTC. Amino acid sequence: CASSRDQGVYEQYF.